This entry concerns a single T cell receptor (beta chain). This sample is drawn from a study of T cells of healthy individuals. Each CDR3 protein is one row after TCRdb ran MiXCR on the 5' RACE reads. The sample lists over 95,000 distinct CDR3 sequences, about 16% occurring once. The sequence came from a human donor in good health.

The DNA for the CDR3 is TGCAGCGTTGGGACAGTGAACACTGAAGCTTTCTTT. Its protein product is CSVGTVNTEAFF. The J gene is TRBJ1-1, the V gene TRBV29-1, with a possible D match to TRBD1 (6 bases). This CDR3 comprises 12 residues. Per germline, CDR1 SQVTM and CDR2 ANQGSEA. The V and J ends lost 4 bases and 0 bases respectively, with 6 bases between them.